One and the same sample provided the 2 T cell receptor beta chains below, sequenced in a study of cytomegalovirus exposure and HLA in healthy donors. 60 Vbeta and 13 Jbeta primers were used in PCR. TCRdb's table, derived via immunoSEQ multiplex PCR, lists solely in-frame clones and lacks some. The repertoire holds roughly 180,000 clones, with around 80% as singletons. Sequenced material: PBMCs. Receptors originate from a woman aged 30 to 39 in good health and CMV-seronegative.

This chain connects TRBV20-1 to TRBJ1-2; D is ambiguous. V lost 5 bases to trimming and J lost 1 base, with 5 bases between them. Germline V gene data show CDR1 as DFQATT and CDR2 as SNEGSKA (reference sequence). CDR3 length equals 11 residues. The CDR3 protein is CSAPNNYGYTF. The CDR3 DNA is TGCAGTGCTCCCAATAACTATGGCTACACCTTC.

The V call is TRBV5-1, the J call TRBJ2-5, with a possible D match to TRBD1 (6 bases). CDR3 length: 14 amino acids. Trimming pared 4 bases from V and 5 bases from J, leaving 15 bases between. Per the germline V gene, CDR1 is SGHRS and CDR2 is YFSETQ. DNA of the CDR3: TGCGCCAGCAGCCGGACTGGGGGCTCGGAGACCCAGTACTTC. Translated, it gives CASSRTGGSETQYF. Full variable domain (missing parts from reference TRBV5-1 and TRBJ2-5): KAGVTQTPRYLIKTRGQQVTLSCSPISGHRSVSWYQQTPGQGLQFLFEYFSETQRNKGNFPGRFSGRQFSNSRSEMNVSTLELGDSALYLCASSRTGGSETQYFGPGTRLLVL.